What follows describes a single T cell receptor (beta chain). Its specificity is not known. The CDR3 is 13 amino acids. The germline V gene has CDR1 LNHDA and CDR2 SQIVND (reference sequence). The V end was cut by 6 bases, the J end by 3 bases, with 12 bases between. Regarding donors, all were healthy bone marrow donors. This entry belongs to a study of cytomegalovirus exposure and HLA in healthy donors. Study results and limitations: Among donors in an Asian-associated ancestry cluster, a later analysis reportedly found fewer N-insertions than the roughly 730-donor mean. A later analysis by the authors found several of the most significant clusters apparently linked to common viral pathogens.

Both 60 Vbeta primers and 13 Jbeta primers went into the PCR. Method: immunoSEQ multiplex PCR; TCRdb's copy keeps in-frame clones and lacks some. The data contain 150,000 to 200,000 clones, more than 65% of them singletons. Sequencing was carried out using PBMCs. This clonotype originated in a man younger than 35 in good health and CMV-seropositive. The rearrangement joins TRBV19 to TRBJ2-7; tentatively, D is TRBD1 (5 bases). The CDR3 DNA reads TGTGCCAGTAGCCGCTCAGGGCTCTACGAGCAGTACTTC. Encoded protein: CASSRSGLYEQYF.